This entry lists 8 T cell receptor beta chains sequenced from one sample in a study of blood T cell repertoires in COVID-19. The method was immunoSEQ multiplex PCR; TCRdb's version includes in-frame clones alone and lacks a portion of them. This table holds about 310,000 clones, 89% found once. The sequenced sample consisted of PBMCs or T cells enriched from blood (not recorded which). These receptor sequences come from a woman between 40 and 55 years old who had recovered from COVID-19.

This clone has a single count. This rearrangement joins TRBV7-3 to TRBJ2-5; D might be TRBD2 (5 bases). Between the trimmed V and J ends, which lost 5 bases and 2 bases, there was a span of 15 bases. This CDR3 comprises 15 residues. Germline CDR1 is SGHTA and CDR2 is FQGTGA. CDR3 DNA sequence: TGTGCCAGCAGCCCGCGGGCGGGCGAACAAGAGACCCAGTACTTC. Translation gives CASSPRAGEQETQYF.

DNA for the CDR3: TGTGCCAGCAGCTTGGCAGGGGATAATTCACCCCTCCACTTT. This translates into CASSLAGDNSPLHF. The V gene is TRBV5-4, the J gene TRBJ1-6, with D perhaps matching TRBD1 (6 bases). V was pared by 0 bases and J by 5 bases, with 6 bases between. Looked up from germline, CDR1 is SGHNT and CDR2 is YYREEE (reference sequence). The length of the CDR3 is 14 residues.

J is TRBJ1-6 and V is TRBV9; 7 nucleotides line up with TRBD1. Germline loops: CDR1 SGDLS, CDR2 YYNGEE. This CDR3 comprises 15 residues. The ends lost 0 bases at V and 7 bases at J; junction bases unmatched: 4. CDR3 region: CASSVEVGGNSPLHF. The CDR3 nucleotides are TGTGCCAGCAGCGTAGAAGTAGGGGGCAATTCACCCCTCCACTTT. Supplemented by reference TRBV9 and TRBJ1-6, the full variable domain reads DSGVTQTPKHLITATGQRVTLRCSPRSGDLSVYWYQQSLDQGLQFLIQYYNGEERAKGNILERFSAQQFPDLHSELNLSSLELGDSALYFCASSVEVGGNSPLHFGNGTRLTVT.

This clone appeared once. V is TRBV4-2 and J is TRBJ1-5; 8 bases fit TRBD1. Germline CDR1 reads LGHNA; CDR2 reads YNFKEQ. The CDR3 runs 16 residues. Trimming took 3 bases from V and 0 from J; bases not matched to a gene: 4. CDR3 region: CASSHGTGNSNQPQHF. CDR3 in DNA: TGTGCCAGCAGCCATGGGACAGGAAATAGCAATCAGCCCCAGCATTTT.

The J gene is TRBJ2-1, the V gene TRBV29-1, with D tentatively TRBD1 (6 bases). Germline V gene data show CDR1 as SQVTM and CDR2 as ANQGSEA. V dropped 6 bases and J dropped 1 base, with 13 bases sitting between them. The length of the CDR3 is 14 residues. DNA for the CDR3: TGCAGCGTCCCCAGACAGGAGTCCTACAATGAGCAGTTCTTC. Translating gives CSVPRQESYNEQFF.

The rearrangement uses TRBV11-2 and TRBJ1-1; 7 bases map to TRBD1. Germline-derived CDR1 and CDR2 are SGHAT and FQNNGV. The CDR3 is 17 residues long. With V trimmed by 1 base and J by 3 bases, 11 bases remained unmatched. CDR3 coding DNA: TGTGCCAGCAGCTTAGGACCACAGGGGCTTTGGGACACTGAAGCTTTCTTT. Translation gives CASSLGPQGLWDTEAFF.

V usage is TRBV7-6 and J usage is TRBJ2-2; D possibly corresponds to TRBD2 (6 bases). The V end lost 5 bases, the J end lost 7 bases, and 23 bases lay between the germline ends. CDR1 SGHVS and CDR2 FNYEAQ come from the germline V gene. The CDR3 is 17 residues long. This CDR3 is CASSVRGPGGPIGELFF. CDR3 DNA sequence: TGTGCCAGCAGCGTAAGGGGTCCCGGAGGGCCGATCGGGGAGCTGTTTTTT.

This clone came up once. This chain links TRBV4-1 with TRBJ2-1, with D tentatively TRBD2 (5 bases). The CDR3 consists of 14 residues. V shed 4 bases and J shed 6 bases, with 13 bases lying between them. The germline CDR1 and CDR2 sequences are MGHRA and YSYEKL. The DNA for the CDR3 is TGCGCCAGCAGCCGGGGAGAAGGAGGCAATGAGCAGTTCTTC. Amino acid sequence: CASSRGEGGNEQFF.